This is a list of T cell receptor beta chains from one sample in a study of T cells in tuberculosis. Produced via immunoSEQ multiplex PCR; TCRdb's table is partial and in-frame only. The data contain more than 45,000 clones, over 75% of them singletons. Sequencing was carried out using CD1b-GMM tetramer-negative cells sorted from PBMCs. The receptors here all came from an adult woman with latent tuberculosis. Both conserved end residues are part of each CDR3. Fields, in order: clone size, D gene, V gene, J gene, CDR3 DNA, CDR3 protein. D genes are given only for firm matches. For some rows the clone size is stated as once, few or many, or as a class when expanded; others skip it.

clone_size: .; d_call: .; v_call: TRBV7-3; j_call: TRBJ2-2; cdr3_nt: TGTGCCAGCAGCTCTTATGGGGAGGAGGAGGGGGAGCTGTTTTTT; cdr3_aa: CASSSYGEEEGELFF
clone_size: .; d_call: TRBD1; v_call: TRBV19; j_call: TRBJ1-2; cdr3_nt: TGTGCCAGTAGCTCCGAGCAGGGGGTATGGTATGGCTACACCTTC; cdr3_aa: CASSSEQGVWYGYTF
clone_size: .; d_call: .; v_call: TRBV9; j_call: TRBJ1-3; cdr3_nt: TGTGCCAGCAGCGTTCAGCGGGGGGACACCATATATTTT; cdr3_aa: CASSVQRGDTIYF
clone_size: .; d_call: .; v_call: TRBV5-4; j_call: TRBJ1-1; cdr3_nt: TGTGCCAGCAGCTCAAGGGGCGCTGACACTGAAGCTTTCTTT; cdr3_aa: CASSSRGADTEAFF
clone_size: .; d_call: .; v_call: TRBV12-5; j_call: TRBJ2-5; cdr3_nt: TGTGCTAGTGGTTTGGAGGAGCAAGAGACCCAGTACTTC; cdr3_aa: CASGLEEQETQYF
clone_size: .; d_call: .; v_call: TRBV11-1; j_call: TRBJ2-5; cdr3_nt: TGTGCCAGCAGCTTAAAGGACTCAGAAACCCAGTACTTC; cdr3_aa: CASSLKDSETQYF
clone_size: .; d_call: TRBD1; v_call: TRBV19; j_call: TRBJ1-5; cdr3_nt: TGTGCCAGTAGTTTACCCGGGGACAGGGAACATCAGCCCCAGCATTTT; cdr3_aa: CASSLPGDREHQPQHF
clone_size: .; d_call: TRBD1; v_call: TRBV11-3; j_call: TRBJ2-7; cdr3_nt: TGTGCCAGCAGCCTCTCGGGACAGGGAAACGAGCAGTACTTC; cdr3_aa: CASSLSGQGNEQYF
clone_size: .; d_call: .; v_call: TRBV15; j_call: TRBJ2-3; cdr3_nt: TGTGCCACCAGCATAGATCGGGTTACGCAGTATTTT; cdr3_aa: CATSIDRVTQYF
clone_size: .; d_call: .; v_call: TRBV5-4; j_call: TRBJ2-1; cdr3_nt: TGTGCCAGCAGCCAGGACGGGAACAATGAGCAGTTCTTC; cdr3_aa: CASSQDGNNEQFF
clone_size: .; d_call: TRBD1; v_call: TRBV7-9; j_call: TRBJ1-4; cdr3_nt: TGTGCCAGCAGCTACGAGTCAAGGGACAGGGAGTACGAAAAACTGTTTTTT; cdr3_aa: CASSYESRDREYEKLFF
clone_size: .; d_call: TRBD2; v_call: TRBV7-6; j_call: TRBJ2-3; cdr3_nt: TGTGCCAGCAGCGGCGGGGGGACTAGCACAGATACGCAGTATTTT; cdr3_aa: CASSGGGTSTDTQYF
clone_size: once; d_call: TRBD1; v_call: TRBV29-1; j_call: TRBJ2-7; cdr3_nt: TGCAGCGTTGAAGATCCCCGGGACAGGGTCCACGAGCAGTACTTC; cdr3_aa: CSVEDPRDRVHEQYF
clone_size: once; d_call: TRBD1; v_call: TRBV25-1; j_call: TRBJ2-7; cdr3_nt: TGTGCCAGCAGTGCAATAGACAGGGGAAACTACGAGCAGTACTTC; cdr3_aa: CASSAIDRGNYEQYF
clone_size: .; d_call: TRBD1; v_call: TRBV4-3; j_call: TRBJ1-6; cdr3_nt: TGCGCCAGCAGCCAAGGGACAGGAGCCAATTCACCCCTCCACTTT; cdr3_aa: CASSQGTGANSPLHF
clone_size: few; d_call: .; v_call: TRBV19; j_call: TRBJ1-1; cdr3_nt: TGTGCCAGTAGTATAGACGGGAACACTGAAGCTTTCTTT; cdr3_aa: CASSIDGNTEAFF
clone_size: once; d_call: TRBD2; v_call: TRBV2; j_call: TRBJ2-7; cdr3_nt: TGTGCCAGAGGCCCTCCGGGAGGGTACGAGCAGTACTTC; cdr3_aa: CARGPPGGYEQYF
clone_size: .; d_call: TRBD1; v_call: TRBV5-1; j_call: TRBJ2-7; cdr3_nt: TGCGCCAGCAGCTCTACTGGGGACAGTTCCTACGAGCAGTACTTC; cdr3_aa: CASSSTGDSSYEQYF
clone_size: .; d_call: TRBD1; v_call: TRBV5-6; j_call: TRBJ2-3; cdr3_nt: TGTGCCAGCAGCTACTACACCGGGACAGGGTTGTATTTT; cdr3_aa: CASSYYTGTGLYF
clone_size: .; d_call: .; v_call: TRBV2; j_call: TRBJ2-7; cdr3_nt: TGTGCCAGCAACCCCGAGACAGGTTCCTACGAGCAGTACTTC; cdr3_aa: CASNPETGSYEQYF
clone_size: once; d_call: TRBD1; v_call: TRBV6-5; j_call: TRBJ2-3; cdr3_nt: TGTGCCAGCAGGAGGGGGCAGCTTTCAGATACGCAGTATTTT; cdr3_aa: CASRRGQLSDTQYF
clone_size: .; d_call: .; v_call: TRBV6-1; j_call: TRBJ1-2; cdr3_nt: TGTGCCAGCAGTGAAGGGGACATCAGCTATGGCTACACCTTC; cdr3_aa: CASSEGDISYGYTF
clone_size: .; d_call: TRBD2; v_call: TRBV14; j_call: TRBJ2-7; cdr3_nt: TGTGCCAACCCGACTAGCGGGACAAGACCGAGCTCCTACGAGCAGTACTTC; cdr3_aa: CANPTSGTRPSSYEQYF
clone_size: .; d_call: TRBD1; v_call: TRBV7-2; j_call: TRBJ2-7; cdr3_nt: TGTGCCAGCAGCATGGACAGGGGTGTGGGGCAGTACTTC; cdr3_aa: CASSMDRGVGQYF
clone_size: .; d_call: TRBD2; v_call: TRBV6-6; j_call: TRBJ2-1; cdr3_nt: TGTGCCAGCAGGGTTGGGGGAGGGCTCAATGAGCAGTTCTTC; cdr3_aa: CASRVGGGLNEQFF
clone_size: .; d_call: .; v_call: TRBV6-5; j_call: TRBJ1-4; cdr3_nt: TGTGCCAGCAGTTACACGGCAACTAATGAAAAACTGTTTTTT; cdr3_aa: CASSYTATNEKLFF
clone_size: once; d_call: .; v_call: TRBV7-9; j_call: TRBJ2-7; cdr3_nt: TGTGCCAGCAGCTTAGATGAGGGCCGCGAGCAGTACTTC; cdr3_aa: CASSLDEGREQYF
clone_size: .; d_call: TRBD1; v_call: TRBV6-1; j_call: TRBJ1-3; cdr3_nt: TGTGTCAGCATCAGGGGGCAGGGAAGAAACACCATATATTTT; cdr3_aa: CVSIRGQGRNTIYF
clone_size: .; d_call: TRBD1; v_call: TRBV5-6; j_call: TRBJ2-6; cdr3_nt: TGTGCCAGCAGCTTGGGGACAGGCTCTGGGGCCAACGTCCTGACTTTC; cdr3_aa: CASSLGTGSGANVLTF
clone_size: .; d_call: TRBD1; v_call: TRBV25-1; j_call: TRBJ2-1; cdr3_nt: TGTGCCAGCAGTTGGACAGGCAGTGAGCAGTTCTTC; cdr3_aa: CASSWTGSEQFF
clone_size: .; d_call: TRBD2; v_call: TRBV29-1; j_call: TRBJ2-7; cdr3_nt: TGCAGCGTTGTGACTAGCGCGAACTACGAGCAGTACTTC; cdr3_aa: CSVVTSANYEQYF
clone_size: .; d_call: .; v_call: TRBV20-1; j_call: TRBJ1-1; cdr3_nt: TGCAGTGCTAGTAAGAACACTGAAGCTTTCTTT; cdr3_aa: CSASKNTEAFF
clone_size: .; d_call: TRBD1; v_call: TRBV19; j_call: TRBJ1-2; cdr3_nt: TGTGCCAGTCACAGGGGCGGCGGCTACACCTTC; cdr3_aa: CASHRGGGYTF
clone_size: .; d_call: .; v_call: TRBV6-5; j_call: TRBJ2-5; cdr3_nt: TGTGCCAGCAGTTACCCAGGGATGAAGACCCAGTACTTC; cdr3_aa: CASSYPGMKTQYF
clone_size: .; d_call: .; v_call: TRBV30; j_call: TRBJ2-3; cdr3_nt: TGTGCCTGGAGTCCGCAGGGTCTAACAGATACGCAGTATTTT; cdr3_aa: CAWSPQGLTDTQYF
clone_size: .; d_call: TRBD2; v_call: TRBV27; j_call: TRBJ2-2; cdr3_nt: TGTGCCAGCAGTCTGCGGGGGGCCACCGGGGAGCTGTTTTTT; cdr3_aa: CASSLRGATGELFF
clone_size: .; d_call: .; v_call: TRBV7-3; j_call: TRBJ1-1; cdr3_nt: TGTGCCAGCAGCTGGGCCAAGAACACTGAAGCTTTCTTT; cdr3_aa: CASSWAKNTEAFF
clone_size: .; d_call: TRBD2; v_call: TRBV28; j_call: TRBJ2-2; cdr3_nt: TGTGCCAGCTCCCCGGGACTAGCGGGAGGGCCACAAACCGGGGAGCTGTTTTTT; cdr3_aa: CASSPGLAGGPQTGELFF
clone_size: .; d_call: .; v_call: TRBV7-2; j_call: TRBJ2-1; cdr3_nt: TGTGCCAGCAGCTCACCAACCCTCAGGAATGAGCAGTTCTTC; cdr3_aa: CASSSPTLRNEQFF
clone_size: .; d_call: .; v_call: TRBV21-1; j_call: TRBJ2-7; cdr3_nt: TGTGCCAGCAGCAAAGGCAGTTACGAGCAGTACTTC; cdr3_aa: CASSKGSYEQYF
clone_size: .; d_call: TRBD1; v_call: TRBV6-5; j_call: TRBJ2-3; cdr3_nt: TGTGCCAGCAGTTATGACAGGGAAACAGATACGCAGTATTTT; cdr3_aa: CASSYDRETDTQYF
clone_size: .; d_call: TRBD1; v_call: TRBV7-3; j_call: TRBJ1-2; cdr3_nt: TGTGCCAGCAGCCCGGACAGGGGAGCTCACTATGGCTACACCTTC; cdr3_aa: CASSPDRGAHYGYTF
clone_size: .; d_call: TRBD1; v_call: TRBV6-5; j_call: TRBJ1-4; cdr3_nt: TGTGCCAGCAGGCTCGGACAGGGCGCTAATGAAAAACTGTTTTTT; cdr3_aa: CASRLGQGANEKLFF
clone_size: .; d_call: .; v_call: TRBV19; j_call: TRBJ1-2; cdr3_nt: TGTGCCAGTAGTTCCCGACAGCTACGTGGCTACACCTTC; cdr3_aa: CASSSRQLRGYTF
clone_size: .; d_call: .; v_call: TRBV10-2; j_call: TRBJ2-7; cdr3_nt: TGCGCCAGCAGTGACTCCGGGGAGGCCTACGAGCAGTACTTC; cdr3_aa: CASSDSGEAYEQYF
clone_size: few; d_call: .; v_call: TRBV6-1; j_call: TRBJ1-1; cdr3_nt: TGTGCCAGCAGTGAGGACAGTTACACTGAAGCTTTCTTT; cdr3_aa: CASSEDSYTEAFF
clone_size: .; d_call: TRBD1; v_call: TRBV28; j_call: TRBJ1-1; cdr3_nt: TGTGCCAGCAGTTTAAGACAGGGGAGAAGTGGGGACACTGAAGCTTTCTTT; cdr3_aa: CASSLRQGRSGDTEAFF
clone_size: .; d_call: TRBD2; v_call: TRBV4-3; j_call: TRBJ2-4; cdr3_nt: TGCGCCAGCAGCCAAGATTTTTGGACTAGCGGGGTAGCCAAAAACATTCAGTACTTC; cdr3_aa: CASSQDFWTSGVAKNIQYF
clone_size: once; d_call: .; v_call: TRBV18; j_call: TRBJ2-5; cdr3_nt: TGTGCCAGCTCACCTCAGGGGCGTGGAGAGACCCAGTACTTC; cdr3_aa: CASSPQGRGETQYF
clone_size: once; d_call: .; v_call: TRBV19; j_call: TRBJ2-1; cdr3_nt: TGTGCCAGTAGTAGTGAGAATGAGCAGTTCTTC; cdr3_aa: CASSSENEQFF
clone_size: .; d_call: TRBD2; v_call: TRBV9; j_call: TRBJ2-3; cdr3_nt: TGTGCCAGCACCCAGACTAGCTCGGAGACAGATACGCAGTATTTT; cdr3_aa: CASTQTSSETDTQYF